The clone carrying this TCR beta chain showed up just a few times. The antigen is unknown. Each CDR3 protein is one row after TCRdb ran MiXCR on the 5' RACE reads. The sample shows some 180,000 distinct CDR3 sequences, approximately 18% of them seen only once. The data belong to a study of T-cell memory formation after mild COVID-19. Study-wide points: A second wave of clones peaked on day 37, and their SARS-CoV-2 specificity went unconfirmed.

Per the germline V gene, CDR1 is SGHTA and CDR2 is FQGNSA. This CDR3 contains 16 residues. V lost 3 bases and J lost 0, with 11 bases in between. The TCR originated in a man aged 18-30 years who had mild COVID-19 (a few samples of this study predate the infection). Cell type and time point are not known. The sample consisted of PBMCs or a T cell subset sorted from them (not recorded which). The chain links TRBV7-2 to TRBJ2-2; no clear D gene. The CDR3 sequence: CASSFNGLSNTGELFF. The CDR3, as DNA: TGTGCCAGCAGCTTTAACGGGCTCTCGAACACCGGGGAGCTGTTTTTT.